The T cell receptor (beta chain) described here comes from a study of T cell changes during pregnancy in multiple sclerosis. The CDR3 length is 13 residues. V was shortened by 11 bases and J by 5 bases, with 16 bases between the two germline ends. Germline CDR1 MNHEY, CDR2 SMNVEV (reference sequence). Measured with immunoSEQ multiplex PCR; TCRdb has only the in-frame clones, and not every one. The profile shows 84,000 or so clones, 94% of them singletons. The TCR sequence derives from a female donor with multiple sclerosis, enrolled in a pregnancy study. The chain uses TRBV27 and TRBJ2-1, with D unresolved. Source: peripheral blood, taken in the third trimester of pregnancy. The CDR3 reads CAGKVRSNNEQFF. CDR3 coding DNA: TGTGCCGGCAAAGTGCGGAGTAACAATGAGCAGTTCTTC.